This T cell receptor (beta chain) was identified in a study of CD8+ T cells in alopecia areata listed by TCRdb under 2018. With respect to the entire study: The treated patients took part in an open-label pilot trial in which moderate-to-severe alopecia areata was treated with oral tofacitinib at 5 to 10 mg twice daily. Tofacitinib was administered for 6 to 18 months, and 6 months of follow-up off drug were then conducted to assess delayed response and recurrence. For the treated patients, the SALT score, which quantifies what percentage of scalp surface area is affected, served as the measure of disease severity. To study T cell clonal expansion in alopecia areata, the researchers applied high-throughput TCRbeta sequencing to both the C3H/HeJ mouse model and human patients. Human TCRbeta sequencing covered scalp tissue and sorted CD4+ and CD8+ peripheral blood T cells from patchy and totalis/universalis alopecia areata patients and healthy controls. Patients on tofacitinib were biopsied at baseline and after 4 and 24 weeks of treatment, and several of the patients also had a later scalp biopsy. Scalp clonality was compared among normal scalp (n=4), patchy alopecia areata scalp (n=8), and alopecia totalis/universalis scalp (n=8). The RNA source kit depended on sample type: the PAXgene miRNA kit for fixed scalp, the miRNeasy kit for PBMCs, and the RNeasy kit for mouse skin. immunoSEQ multiplex PCR using 35 Vbeta forward primers and 13 Jbeta reverse primers was used to amplify TCRbeta CDR3 regions.

The CDR3 runs 16 amino acids, cysteine and phenylalanine included. The read is trimmed to its CDR3 DNA, 48 bases read in frame from base 1. V gives up 0 bases and J gives up 0 bases, and the segment between their germline ends measures 13 bases. The germline V gene supplies CDR1 SGHRS and CDR2 YFSETQ. This clone was seen once. The antigen it binds to is not known. One base away there is no much larger clone; base qualities are not given. Receptor amplification or capture employed the immunoSEQ multiplex PCR assay. RNA was extracted from all samples and reverse transcribed into cDNA, which served as template for TCR sequencing. SuperScript III was used to make first-strand cDNA, primed with a 2:1 mix of oligo-dT and random hexamers. A synthetic immune receptor repertoire was used to measure amplification bias, and any remaining bias was corrected computationally. On the authors' methods: After raw reads were preprocessed to remove errors, the CDR3 was defined following IMGT conventions as running from the conserved cysteine to phenylalanine. To get clonality, Shannon entropy was normalized by log2 of the number of productive unique TCRs and the result was subtracted from 1. Whether each scalp clone was CD4 or CD8 was inferred by checking scalp TCRbeta sequences against the CD4 and CD8 repertoires from sorted blood. TCRdb holds this immuneACCESS table with in-frame rearrangements only. Some clones are missing; in checked studies, unresolved V genes explain under half, and the rest has no known cause. D and trimming come from the DNA, and the V and J calls and clone size come from that table. The sample has about 210,000 clones on record, around 43% of them singletons. The ten top clones hold roughly 2.6% of the sample.

Per the publication, the treatment or condition label means: oral pan-JAK inhibitor, 5-10 mg twice daily. Lesional scalp punch biopsies and peripheral blood were collected from alopecia areata patients. PBMCs were isolated by density centrifugation and stained for CD3, CD4 and CD8, and CD4+ and CD8+ T cells were sorted on a FACSAria. The research as a whole found: During tofacitinib treatment, many expanded lesional clones stuck around in both scalp and blood, and this persistence may partly explain why relapse happens after treatment is stopped. Because the treated cohort was small and included a single nonresponder, larger studies are needed to assess links between baseline CD8+ expansion and response. Lesional scalp, especially in alopecia totalis/universalis, showed higher clonality and more expanded CD8+ clones than normal scalp, suggesting antigenic drive. TCR sequences shared between patients were less clear than in mice, possibly partly because of HLA diversity in the patient population. Tofacitinib significantly decreased scalp clonality and the number of expanded CD8+ clones among the top 100 scalp clones. Resident alphabeta T cells in normal human skin are also sequenced, complicating scalp TCR repertoire analysis, unlike mouse skin dominated by gammadelta T cells.

This receptor was taken from a human donor with alopecia areata. The specimen was CD4+ T cells sorted from blood, collected at approximately week 37, from a patient treated with tofacitinib. Rearrangement joined TRBV5-1 to TRBJ2-7; the D gene is possibly TRBD1 or TRBD2, with 5 bases matching each. The nucleotide sequence reads as follows: TGCGCCAGCAGCTTGGCCACCGGGGCCAGCTCCTACGAGCAGTACTTC. This sequence encodes CASSLATGASSYEQYF.